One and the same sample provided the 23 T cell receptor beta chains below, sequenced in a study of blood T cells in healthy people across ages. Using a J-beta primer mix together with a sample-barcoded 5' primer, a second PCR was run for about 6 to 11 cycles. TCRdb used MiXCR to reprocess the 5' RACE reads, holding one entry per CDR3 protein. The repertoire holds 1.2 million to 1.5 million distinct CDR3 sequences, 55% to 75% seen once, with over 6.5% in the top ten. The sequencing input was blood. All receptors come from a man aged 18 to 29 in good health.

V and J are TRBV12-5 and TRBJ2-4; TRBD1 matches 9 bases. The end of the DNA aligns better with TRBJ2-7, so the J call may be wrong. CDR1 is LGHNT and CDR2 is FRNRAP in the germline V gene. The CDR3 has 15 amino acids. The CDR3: CASGPGTGLLYEQYF. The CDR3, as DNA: TGTGCTAGTGGGCCCGGGACAGGGCTATTATACGAGCAGTACTTC.

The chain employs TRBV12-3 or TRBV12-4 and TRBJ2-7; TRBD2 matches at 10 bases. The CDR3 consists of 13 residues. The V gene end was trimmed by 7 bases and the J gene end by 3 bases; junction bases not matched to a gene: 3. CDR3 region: CASTSGRDYEQYF. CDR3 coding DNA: TGTGCCAGCACTAGCGGGAGAGACTACGAGCAGTACTTC.

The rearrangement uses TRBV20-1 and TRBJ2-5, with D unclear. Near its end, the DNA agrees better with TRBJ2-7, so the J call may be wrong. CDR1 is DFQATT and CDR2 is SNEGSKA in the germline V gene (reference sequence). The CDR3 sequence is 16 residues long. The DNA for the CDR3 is TGCAGTGCTAGTAAGGATAGGCGAGTTTCTTACTACGAGCAGTACTTC. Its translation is CSASKDRRVSYYEQYF.

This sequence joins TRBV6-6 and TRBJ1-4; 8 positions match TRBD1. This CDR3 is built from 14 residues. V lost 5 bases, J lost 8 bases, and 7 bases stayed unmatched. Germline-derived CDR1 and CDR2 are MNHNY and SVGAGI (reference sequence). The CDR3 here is CASSDQGAGEKLFF. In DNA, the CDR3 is TGTGCCAGCAGTGACCAGGGGGCTGGGGAAAAACTGTTTTTT.

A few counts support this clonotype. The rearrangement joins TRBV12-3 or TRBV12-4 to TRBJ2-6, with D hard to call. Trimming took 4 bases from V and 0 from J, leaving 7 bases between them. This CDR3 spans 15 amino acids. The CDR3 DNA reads TGTGCCAGCAGTTCCTTCAGCTCTGGGGCCAACGTCCTGACTTTC. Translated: CASSSFSSGANVLTF.

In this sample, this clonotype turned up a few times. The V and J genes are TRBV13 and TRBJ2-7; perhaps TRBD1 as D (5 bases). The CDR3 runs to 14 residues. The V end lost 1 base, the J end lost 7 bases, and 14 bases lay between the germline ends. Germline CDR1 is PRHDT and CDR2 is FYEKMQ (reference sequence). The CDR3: CASSLEGHLGEQYF. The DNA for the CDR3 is TGTGCCAGCAGCTTAGAAGGACACCTCGGGGAGCAGTACTTC.

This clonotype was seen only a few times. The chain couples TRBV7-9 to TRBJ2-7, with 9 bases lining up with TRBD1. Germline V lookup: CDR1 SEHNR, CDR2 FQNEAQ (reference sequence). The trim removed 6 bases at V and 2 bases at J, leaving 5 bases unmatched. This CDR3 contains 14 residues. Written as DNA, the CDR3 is TGTGCCAGCAGTAATCGGGACAGGGCCTACGAGCAGTACTTC. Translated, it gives CASSNRDRAYEQYF.

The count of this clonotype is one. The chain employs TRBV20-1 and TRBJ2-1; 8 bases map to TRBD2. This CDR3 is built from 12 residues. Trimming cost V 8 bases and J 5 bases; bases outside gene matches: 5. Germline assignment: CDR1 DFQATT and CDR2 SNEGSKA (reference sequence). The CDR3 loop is CSPQRGNNEQFF. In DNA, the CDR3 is TGCAGTCCGCAGCGGGGGAACAATGAGCAGTTCTTC.

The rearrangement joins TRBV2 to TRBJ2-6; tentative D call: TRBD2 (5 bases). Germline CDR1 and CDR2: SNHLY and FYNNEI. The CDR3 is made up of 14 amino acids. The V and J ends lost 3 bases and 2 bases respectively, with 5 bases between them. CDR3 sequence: CASSDGTGANVLTF. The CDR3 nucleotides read TGTGCCAGCAGTGACGGGACTGGGGCCAACGTCCTGACTTTC.

The CDR3 DNA reads TGTGCCAGCAGGATACAGTCGGGAGTGACCCAGTACTTC. Translated, it gives CASRIQSGVTQYF. The genes are TRBV28 and TRBJ2-4; tentatively, D is TRBD2 (6 bases). Near its end, the DNA agrees better with TRBJ2-5, so the J call may be wrong. This CDR3 has 13 residues. Germline V gives CDR1 MDHEN, CDR2 SYDVKM.

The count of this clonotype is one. The CDR3: CSARGTFSSYEQYF. The CDR3 coding sequence is TGCAGTGCTCGCGGGACTTTCAGCTCCTACGAGCAGTACTTC. The chain joins TRBV20-1 to TRBJ2-7; maybe TRBD2 (6 bases). V was cut by 5 bases and J by 0 bases, with 14 bases left in between. The CDR3 extends over 14 amino acids. The germline gives CDR1 DFQATT, CDR2 SNEGSKA (reference sequence).

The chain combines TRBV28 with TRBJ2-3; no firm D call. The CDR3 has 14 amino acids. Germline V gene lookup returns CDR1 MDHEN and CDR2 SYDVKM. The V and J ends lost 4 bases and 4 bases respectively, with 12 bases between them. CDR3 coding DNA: TGTGCCAGCAGTTACTCGATCGCACCAGATACGCAGTATTTT. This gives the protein CASSYSIAPDTQYF.

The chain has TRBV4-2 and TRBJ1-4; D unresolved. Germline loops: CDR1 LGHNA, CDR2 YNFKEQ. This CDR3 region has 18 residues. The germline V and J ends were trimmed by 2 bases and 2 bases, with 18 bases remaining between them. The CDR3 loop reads CASSQFPPNSGTNEKLFF. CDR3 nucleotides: TGTGCCAGCAGCCAATTCCCCCCCAATTCGGGGACTAATGAAAAACTGTTTTTT.

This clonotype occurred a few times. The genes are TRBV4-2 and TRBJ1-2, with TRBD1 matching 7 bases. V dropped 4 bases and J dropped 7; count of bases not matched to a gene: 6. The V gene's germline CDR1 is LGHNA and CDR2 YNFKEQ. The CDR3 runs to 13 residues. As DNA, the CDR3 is TGTGCCAGCAGCCCCCGACAGGGTACTGGCTACACCTTC. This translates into CASSPRQGTGYTF.

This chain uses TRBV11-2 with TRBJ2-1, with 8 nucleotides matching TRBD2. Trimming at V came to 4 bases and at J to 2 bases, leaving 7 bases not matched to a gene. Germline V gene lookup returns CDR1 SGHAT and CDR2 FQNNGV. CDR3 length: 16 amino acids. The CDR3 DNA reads TGTGCCAGCAGCTCTAATCCGGGAGGGACCTACAATGAGCAGTTCTTC. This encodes CASSSNPGGTYNEQFF.

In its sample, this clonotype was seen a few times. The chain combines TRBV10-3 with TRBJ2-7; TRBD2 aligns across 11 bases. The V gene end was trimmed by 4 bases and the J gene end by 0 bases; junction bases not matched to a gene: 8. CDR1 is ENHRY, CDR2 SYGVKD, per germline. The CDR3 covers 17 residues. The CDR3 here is CAISGSSGGSSSYEQYF. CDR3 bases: TGTGCCATCAGTGGCTCTAGCGGGGGGTCTAGCTCCTACGAGCAGTACTTC.

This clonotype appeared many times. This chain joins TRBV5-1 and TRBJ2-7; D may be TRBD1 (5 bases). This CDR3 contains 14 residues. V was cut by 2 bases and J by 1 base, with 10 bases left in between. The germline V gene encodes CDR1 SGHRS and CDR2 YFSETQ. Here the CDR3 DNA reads TGCGCCAGCAGCTTCCGTCCAGGGTCCTACGAGCAGTACTTC. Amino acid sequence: CASSFRPGSYEQYF.

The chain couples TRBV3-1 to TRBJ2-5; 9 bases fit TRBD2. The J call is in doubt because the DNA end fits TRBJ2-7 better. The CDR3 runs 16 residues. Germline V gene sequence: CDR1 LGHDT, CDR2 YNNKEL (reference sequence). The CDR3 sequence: CASSSLAGERRYEQYF. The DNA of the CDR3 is TGTGCCAGCAGCTCGTTAGCGGGAGAGCGGAGGTACGAGCAGTACTTC.

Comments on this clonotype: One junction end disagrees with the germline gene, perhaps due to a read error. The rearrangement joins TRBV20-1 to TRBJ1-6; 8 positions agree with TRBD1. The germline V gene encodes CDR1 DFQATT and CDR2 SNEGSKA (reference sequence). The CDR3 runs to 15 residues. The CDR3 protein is CSASDRGIRNSPLHF. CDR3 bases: TGCAGTGCTAGCGACAGGGGCATAAGGAATTCACCCCTCCATTTT.

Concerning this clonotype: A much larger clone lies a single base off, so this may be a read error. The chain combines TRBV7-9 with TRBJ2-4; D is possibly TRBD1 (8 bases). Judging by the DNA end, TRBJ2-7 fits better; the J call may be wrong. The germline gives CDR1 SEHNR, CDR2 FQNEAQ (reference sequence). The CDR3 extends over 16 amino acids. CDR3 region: CAISPPGGGSAYEQYF. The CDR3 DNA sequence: TGTGCCATCAGCCCCCCAGGGGGCGGGAGTGCCTACGAGCAGTACTTC.

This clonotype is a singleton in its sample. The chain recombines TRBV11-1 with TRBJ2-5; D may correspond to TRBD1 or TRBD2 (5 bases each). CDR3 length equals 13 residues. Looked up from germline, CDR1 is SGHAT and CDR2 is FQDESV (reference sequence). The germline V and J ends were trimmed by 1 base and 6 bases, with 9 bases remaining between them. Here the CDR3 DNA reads TGTGCCAGCAGCTTAGATATGGGACAGACCCAGTACTTC. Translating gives CASSLDMGQTQYF.

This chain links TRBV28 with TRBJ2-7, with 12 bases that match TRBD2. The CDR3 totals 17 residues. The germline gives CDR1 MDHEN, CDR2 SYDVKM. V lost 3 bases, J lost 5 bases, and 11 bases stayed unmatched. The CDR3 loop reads CASSLSPLAGGLNEQYF. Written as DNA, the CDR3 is TGTGCCAGCAGTTTGTCCCCTCTAGCGGGAGGGCTTAACGAGCAGTACTTC.

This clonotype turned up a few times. CDR3 DNA sequence: TGCGCCAGCAGCTGGGGACAGGGCTCTAATTCACCCCTCCACTTT. It encodes CASSWGQGSNSPLHF. The chain employs TRBV5-1 and TRBJ1-6, with 9 bases identical to TRBD1. The V segment lost 3 bases and the J segment 6 bases; nucleotides outside the gene matches: 4. The germline CDR1 and CDR2 sequences are SGHRS and YFSETQ. CDR3 length: 15 amino acids.